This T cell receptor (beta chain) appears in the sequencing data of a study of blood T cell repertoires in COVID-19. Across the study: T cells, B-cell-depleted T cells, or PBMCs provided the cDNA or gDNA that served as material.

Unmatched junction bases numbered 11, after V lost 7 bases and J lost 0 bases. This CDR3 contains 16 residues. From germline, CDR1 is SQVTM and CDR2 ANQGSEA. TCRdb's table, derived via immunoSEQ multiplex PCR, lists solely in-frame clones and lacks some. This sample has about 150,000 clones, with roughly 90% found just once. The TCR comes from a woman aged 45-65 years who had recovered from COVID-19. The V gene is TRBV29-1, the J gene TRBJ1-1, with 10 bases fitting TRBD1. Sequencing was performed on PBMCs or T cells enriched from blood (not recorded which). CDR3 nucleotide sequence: TGCAGCGCCACCGGGACAGGGGCCCCTATGAACACTGAAGCTTTCTTT. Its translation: CSATGTGAPMNTEAFF. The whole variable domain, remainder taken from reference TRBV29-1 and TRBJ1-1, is SAVISQKPSRDICQRGTSLTIQCQVDSQVTMMFWYRQQPGQSLTLIATANQGSEATYESGFVIDKFPISRPNLTFSTLTVSNMSPEDSSIYLCSATGTGAPMNTEAFFGQGTRLTVV.